The clone carrying this TCR beta chain occurred once. This specimen belongs to a study of shared T cell receptors in the human thymus. Repertoires were generated with immunoSEQ multiplex PCR, while TCRdb's copy carries only in-frame clones and drops some. Of about 380,000 clones in the sample, approximately 95% were seen once. This CDR3 is built from 16 residues. The specimen was thymocytes. The sequence came from a human donor. The chain couples TRBV1 to TRBJ2-1; TRBD2 reflects the table's D call only, with no check against the DNA. TRBV1 is tagged as a pseudogene. The CDR3 loop reads CTSSQALLAGVREQFF. CDR3 nucleotides: TGCACCAGCAGCCAGGCCCTACTAGCGGGAGTGAGGGAGCAGTTCTTC.